Below are 26 T cell receptor beta chains sequenced from a single sample in a study of T cell repertoires in cytomegalovirus infection. TCRdb re-called the reads with MiXCR, one entry per CDR3 protein. The table has 680,000 or so distinct CDR3 sequences, 35% seen once. Sequencing was done on a sample of PBMCs. The receptors originated from a human donor in good health (CMV status not recorded). Some clones in this sample may be carry-over from other donors' samples.

Of note for this clonotype: A read error may be the cause here, since a much bigger clone is one base away. The rearrangement joins TRBV7-8 to TRBJ1-6; 9 positions agree with TRBD1. CDR3 length: 15 residues. The trim removed 7 bases at V and 7 bases at J, leaving 8 bases unmatched. The V gene's germline CDR1 is SGHVS and CDR2 FQNEAQ. The CDR3 DNA reads TGTGCCAGCATCCTACAGGGGGCTTGGAATTCACCCCTCCACTTT. This encodes CASILQGAWNSPLHF.

This chain uses TRBV25-1 with TRBJ1-5; TRBD1 might be the D (5 bases). The CDR3 contains 16 residues. The germline V gene has CDR1 MGHDK and CDR2 SYGVNS. V was pared by 1 base and J by 2 bases, with 12 bases between. CDR3 residues: CASSEWAGDGNQPQHF. The CDR3 DNA is TGTGCCAGCAGTGAATGGGCGGGGGATGGCAATCAGCCCCAGCATTTT.

The chain uses TRBV9 and TRBJ2-5; 7 positions agree with TRBD2. This CDR3 comprises 15 residues. Looked up from germline, CDR1 is SGDLS and CDR2 is YYNGEE. The junction had 6 bases not matched to a gene; V was cut back by 3 bases and J by 1 base. In DNA, the CDR3 is TGTGCCAGCAGCGGCGGGGAGGGGACCCAAGAGACCCAGTACTTC. Protein product: CASSGGEGTQETQYF. The full variable domain, in which reference TRBV9 and TRBJ2-5 provide the parts outside the CDR3, is DSGVTQTPKHLITATGQRVTLRCSPRSGDLSVYWYQQSLDQGLQFLIQYYNGEERAKGNILERFSAQQFPDLHSELNLSSLELGDSALYFCASSGGEGTQETQYFGPGTRLLVL.

The chain couples TRBV5-1 to TRBJ2-1, with 10 bases matching TRBD2. The junction had 10 bases not matched to a gene; V was cut back by 4 bases and J by 3 bases. This CDR3 is built from 17 residues. In germline, CDR1 is SGHRS, CDR2 YFSETQ. The CDR3 is CASSLPVAGGIYNEQFF. The CDR3 DNA reads as TGCGCCAGCAGCCTGCCCGTAGCGGGAGGTATCTACAATGAGCAGTTCTTC.

This clonotype occurred a few times. The chain recombines TRBV5-1 with TRBJ2-3; maybe TRBD2 (6 bases). Germline V gene sequence: CDR1 SGHRS, CDR2 YFSETQ. The CDR3 is made up of 15 amino acids. V lost 5 bases, J lost 0 bases, and 13 bases lay in between. The CDR3 sequence is CASRRGLPSTDTQYF. The CDR3 region has the DNA TGCGCCAGCAGGCGAGGACTACCTAGCACAGATACGCAGTATTTT.

This clonotype was detected a few times. The V gene is TRBV28, the J gene TRBJ2-2; 7 nucleotides line up with TRBD2. CDR1 is MDHEN and CDR2 is SYDVKM in the germline V gene. The V segment lost 3 bases and the J segment 6 bases; nucleotides outside the gene matches: 10. CDR3 size: 16 residues. The CDR3 sequence is CASSFSGTAIPGELFF. CDR3 DNA sequence: TGTGCCAGCAGTTTCAGCGGGACGGCCATCCCCGGGGAGCTGTTTTTT.

Remarks on this clonotype: The junction differs from germline at one of its ends, possibly a read error. V usage is TRBV5-1 and J usage is TRBJ1-2; D might be TRBD1 (6 bases). CDR1 is SGHRS and CDR2 is YFSETQ in the germline V gene. The CDR3 spans 13 residues. The DNA for the CDR3 is TGCGCCAGCAGTCGGGGACATAACTATGTCTACACCTTC. As protein: CASSRGHNYVYTF.

V gene TRBV30 combines with J gene TRBJ2-2, with TRBD2 identical over 7 bases. The trim removed 0 bases at V and 1 base at J, leaving 14 bases unmatched. CDR1 is GTSNPN, CDR2 SVGIG, per germline (reference sequence). This CDR3 spans 19 amino acids. The CDR3 sequence: CAWSVLQGRGRVNTGELFF. The CDR3 nucleotides read TGTGCCTGGAGTGTACTCCAAGGGCGGGGGAGAGTGAACACCGGGGAGCTGTTTTTT.

In its sample, this clonotype was seen once. Germline and junction disagree at one end, which may indicate a read error. The genes are TRBV28 and TRBJ1-1; D is unclear. The CDR3 extends over 14 amino acids. The germline V gene encodes CDR1 MDHEN and CDR2 SYDVKM. CDR3 in amino acids: CASSFFRQNSEAFF. The DNA of the CDR3 is TGTGCCAGCAGTTTCTTTCGGCAGAACTCTGAAGCTTTCTTT.

Details on this clonotype: Possible read error: a much larger clone is one base away. No conserved phenylalanine or tryptophan ends this CDR3, so it is likely a read error. This CDR3 reads CASRLGGGDTQYC. The CDR3 DNA reads TGTGCCAGCAGACTTGGGGGAGGCGATACGCAGTATTGT. The chain carries TRBV7-2 and TRBJ2-3, with a weak D call TRBD2 (6 bases). The CDR3 extends over 13 amino acids. CDR1 is SGHTA, CDR2 FQGNSA, per germline. Trimming pared 6 bases from V and 6 bases from J, leaving 13 bases between.

The genes are TRBV7-8 and TRBJ2-2, with D uncertain. Trimming took off 5 bases at V and 5 bases at J, with 9 bases between the two ends. From germline, CDR1 is SGHVS and CDR2 FQNEAQ. There are 13 residues in the CDR3. This CDR3 reads CASSPVPTGELFF. DNA for the CDR3: TGTGCCAGCAGCCCAGTACCGACCGGGGAGCTGTTTTTT.

This chain connects TRBV7-6 to TRBJ2-3; D is unclear. The CDR3 has 13 residues. The V gene's germline CDR1 is SGHVS and CDR2 FNYEAQ. The V end lost 4 bases, the J end lost 6 bases, and 11 bases lay between the germline ends. The CDR3 reads CASSSRPEDTQYF. CDR3 DNA: TGTGCCAGCAGCTCACGTCCTGAGGATACGCAGTATTTT.

This chain's CDR3 is CASSPSGGGPHEEQYF. For the CDR3, the DNA is TGTGCCAGCAGTCCCAGCGGTGGGGGGCCTCACGAGGAGCAGTACTTC. The chain links TRBV12-3 or TRBV12-4 to TRBJ2-7, with D possibly called TRBD1 or TRBD2 (6 bases each). The V end lost 5 bases, the J end lost 7 bases, and 24 bases lay between the germline ends. The CDR3 is 16 amino acids.

The V gene is TRBV20-1, the J gene TRBJ1-5, with 9 bases fitting TRBD1. The CDR3 has 15 residues. Germline loops: CDR1 DFQATT, CDR2 SNEGSKA (reference sequence). With V trimmed by 3 bases and J by 7 bases, 10 bases remained unmatched. For the CDR3, the DNA is TGCAGTGCTAGCGACGGACAGGGGTGGCGACAGCCCCAGCATTTT. Translation gives CSASDGQGWRQPQHF.

The rearrangement uses TRBV7-2 and TRBJ2-1, with 7 bases aligning to TRBD1. The germline gives CDR1 SGHTA, CDR2 FQGNSA. Losses at the gene ends were 5 bases for V and 9 bases for J; bases not matched to a gene: 4. CDR3 length equals 12 residues. The DNA of the CDR3 is TGTGCCAGCAGCCTGACAGGGATTGAGCAGTTCTTC. Translating gives CASSLTGIEQFF.

The J gene is TRBJ2-1, the V gene TRBV5-1; 12 positions match TRBD2. V gave up 0 bases and J gave up 7 bases; unmatched junction bases: 11. The V gene's germline CDR1 is SGHRS and CDR2 YFSETQ. There are 18 residues in the CDR3. CDR3 bases: TGCGCCAGCAGCTTGGCCCCTAGCGGGAGGGTTGGAGAAAATGAGCAGTTCTTC. It specifies CASSLAPSGRVGENEQFF.

As concerns this clonotype: One base away lies a much larger clone, so this may be a sequencing read error. The chain combines TRBV4-3 with TRBJ1-1; D not certain. Trimming cost V 5 bases and J 3 bases, with 10 bases left between them. This CDR3 contains 13 residues. Germline-derived CDR1 and CDR2 are LGHNA and YSLEER. In DNA, the CDR3 is TGCGCCAGCAGCTCTACAGCGGACACTGAAGCTTTCTTT. Translation: CASSSTADTEAFF.

This chain joins TRBV29-1 and TRBJ2-7, with 8 bases matching TRBD1. V lost 7 bases, J lost 4 bases, and 15 bases stayed unmatched. Germline V lookup: CDR1 SQVTM, CDR2 ANQGSEA. This CDR3 is built from 15 residues. The CDR3 region is CSATLDRAMGYEQYF. DNA for the CDR3: TGCAGCGCGACGTTGGACAGGGCAATGGGGTACGAGCAGTACTTC.

The rearrangement links TRBV10-3 to TRBJ2-3, with TRBD2 identical over 7 bases. The trim removed 3 bases at V and 8 bases at J, leaving 8 bases unmatched. Germline V CDR1 and CDR2: ENHRY, SYGVKD. This CDR3 comprises 14 residues. The CDR3 sequence is CAISDGTTITTQYF. CDR3 nucleotide sequence: TGTGCCATCAGTGACGGGACTACCATAACTACGCAGTATTTT.

The CDR3 sequence is CASSQYRDNSEQYF. The CDR3 DNA reads TGTGCCAGCAGCCAGTACCGGGACAACTCCGAGCAGTACTTC. The chain links TRBV7-2 to TRBJ2-7, with D perhaps TRBD1 (6 bases). Trimming stripped 5 bases from V and 6 bases from J, with 17 bases between. This CDR3 is built from 14 residues. Per germline, CDR1 SGHTA and CDR2 FQGNSA.

This clonotype turned up a few times. The V call is TRBV2, the J call TRBJ2-7, with D possibly called TRBD1 or TRBD2 (6 bases each). This CDR3 region has 15 residues. V dropped 5 bases and J dropped 2 bases, with 16 bases sitting between them. Germline V gene sequence: CDR1 SNHLY, CDR2 FYNNEI. In DNA form, the CDR3 reads TGTGCCAGCAGTAACCCTTTGGGGGGCCCCTACGAGCAGTACTTC. This gives the protein CASSNPLGGPYEQYF.

This chain connects TRBV4-1 to TRBJ2-7; the D is unclear. The ends were cut back, 1 base at V and 7 bases at J, with 8 bases in the middle. There are 12 residues in the CDR3. Germline V lookup: CDR1 MGHRA, CDR2 YSYEKL. The CDR3 nucleotides are TGCGCCAGCAGCCAAGTTCGAGAGGAGCAGTACTTC. It yields the protein CASSQVREEQYF.

V usage is TRBV7-6 and J usage is TRBJ2-7; D not certain. V was pared by 1 base and J by 7 bases, with 11 bases between. The CDR3 runs to 13 residues. Germline loops: CDR1 SGHVS, CDR2 FNYEAQ. The CDR3 is CASSLGPFVEQYF. CDR3 nucleotides: TGTGCCAGCAGCTTAGGGCCGTTCGTAGAGCAGTACTTC.

The chain joins TRBV6-2 or TRBV6-3 to TRBJ2-3; D might be TRBD1 or TRBD2, each matching 6 bases. V lost 5 bases, J lost 2 bases, and 17 bases lay in between. The CDR3 is made up of 16 amino acids. CDR1 is MNHEY, CDR2 SVGEGT, per germline. The CDR3 loop reads CASSEQGGTYTDTQYF. The CDR3 DNA sequence: TGTGCCAGCAGTGAACAGGGCGGGACGTACACAGATACGCAGTATTTT.

This clonotype was recorded many times. This chain uses TRBV28 with TRBJ2-2; tentative D call: TRBD1 (6 bases). Trimming took off 6 bases at V and 0 bases at J, with 17 bases between the two ends. Per germline, CDR1 MDHEN and CDR2 SYDVKM. This CDR3 is 17 amino acids long. In DNA form, the CDR3 reads TGTGCCAGCAGCACCGACAGGCGCTTTCCGAACACCGGGGAGCTGTTTTTT. Protein product: CASSTDRRFPNTGELFF.

This clonotype was seen more than once but under ten times. The chain employs TRBV2 and TRBJ1-2; D remains unclear. V lost 7 bases and J 8 bases, leaving 11 bases between the germline ends. The CDR3 is 11 residues long. CDR1 is SNHLY and CDR2 is FYNNEI in the germline V gene. The CDR3 loop reads CASTRWEGYTF. For the CDR3, the DNA is TGTGCCAGCACCCGCTGGGAAGGCTACACCTTC.